What follows are 16 T cell receptor beta chains derived from one specimen sequenced in a study of T cells in Graves' hyperthyroidism and ophthalmopathy (dated by TCRdb to between 2018 and 2021). Libraries were constructed by multiplex PCR. The data were produced on an Illumina HiSeq 2000. The TCR beta CDR3 regions were amplified from the RNA transcripts. For the first round of RT-PCR on the TCR CDR3, the HTBI primer set was used together with the Qiagen OneStep RT-PCR kit. In-frame beta chains were kept once TCRdb had trimmed the public reads at Q25 with fastp and called clones with MiXCR. Under each unique CDR3 protein, matching rows form one entry showing the most common genes and DNA. The sample yields around 300,000 distinct CDR3 sequences; roughly 19% were counted once. The ten largest clonotypes hold approximately 35% of the sample. Material for sequencing was blood. The origin of the receptors is a man aged 45-65 years with Graves' ophthalmopathy.

This clonotype has a count of ten or more. The chain recombines TRBV12-3 or TRBV12-4 with TRBJ2-5, with a weak D call TRBD2 (6 bases). The V and J ends lost 3 bases and 4 bases respectively, with 15 bases between them. The CDR3 contains 15 residues. In DNA form, the CDR3 reads TGTGCCAGCAGTTTGATAGCGGAATTACGAGAGACCCAGTACTTC. Amino acid sequence: CASSLIAELRETQYF.

This clonotype was counted ten times or more. The chain recombines TRBV30 with TRBJ2-5; 7 nucleotides match TRBD1. The germline V gene has CDR1 GTSNPN and CDR2 SVGIG (reference sequence). The CDR3 covers 13 residues. The junction had 8 bases not matched to a gene; V was cut back by 5 bases and J by 5 bases. The CDR3: CAWASGGRETQYF. The DNA of the CDR3 is TGTGCCTGGGCCTCAGGGGGACGGGAGACCCAGTACTTC.

This clonotype was counted ten times or more. This sequence joins TRBV11-1 and TRBJ2-2; D is possibly TRBD2 (7 bases). V lost 3 bases and J 4 bases, leaving 21 bases between the germline ends. Germline values: CDR1 SGHAT, CDR2 FQDESV (reference sequence). The CDR3 extends over 18 amino acids. CDR3 loop: CASSFFRGGPAGTGELFF. The DNA for the CDR3 is TGTGCCAGCAGCTTTTTCCGCGGGGGCCCTGCGGGCACCGGGGAGCTGTTTTTT.

The table lists this clonotype with a few counts. The chain combines TRBV5-1 with TRBJ2-4; 7 positions match TRBD1. CDR1 and CDR2 from the germline V gene are SGHRS and YFSETQ. The junction had 15 bases not matched to a gene; V was cut back by 0 bases and J by 0 bases. This CDR3 spans 20 amino acids. CDR3 coding DNA: TGCGCCAGCAGCTTGGGGACAGGACTCTTCGATGGGCTAGCCAAAAACATTCAGTACTTC. Protein sequence: CASSLGTGLFDGLAKNIQYF.

This clonotype showed up many times. The rearrangement joins TRBV28 to TRBJ1-2, with TRBD1 matching over 8 bases. The CDR3 totals 15 residues. After removal of 6 bases from V and 8 bases from J, the junction contained 14 bases not matched to a gene. Germline-derived CDR1 and CDR2 are MDHEN and SYDVKM. The CDR3 DNA follows: TGTGCCAGCAGGGGCCCCGCGACAGGGGCGGGAGGCTACACCTTC. Encoded protein: CASRGPATGAGGYTF.

This clonotype was found once. This may arise from a read error, as a much more abundant clone is one base away. This chain links TRBV20-1 with TRBJ2-5; 7 positions match TRBD1. Germline CDR1 is DFQATT and CDR2 is SNEGSKA (reference sequence). The CDR3 has 15 residues. The trim removed 4 bases at V and 1 base at J, leaving 9 bases unmatched. CDR3 loop: CSAKGAHRGQETQYF. For the CDR3, the DNA is TGCAGTGCTAAGGGCGCCCACAGGGGCCAAGAGACCCAGTACTTC.

This clonotype appeared many times. This rearrangement joins TRBV2 to TRBJ2-5; TRBD2 agrees at 12 bases. CDR3 length: 15 residues. Germline V CDR1 and CDR2: SNHLY, FYNNEI. V gave up 2 bases and J gave up 5 bases; unmatched junction bases: 3. CDR3 sequence reads: CASSELAGGRETQYF. The CDR3 coding sequence is TGTGCCAGCAGTGAACTAGCGGGAGGGCGGGAGACCCAGTACTTC.

This clonotype was picked up a small number of times. This may arise from a read error, as a much more abundant clone is one base away. The gene calls are TRBV30 and TRBJ1-3, with TRBD1 as a possible D gene (5 bases). Germline-derived CDR1 and CDR2 are GTSNPN and SVGIG (reference sequence). The CDR3 is 12 amino acids. V dropped 0 bases and J dropped 8 bases, with 8 bases sitting between them. The CDR3 nucleotides are TGTGCCTGGAGTGTACCCAGGGACACCATATATTTT. It is translated as CAWSVPRDTIYF.

This clonotype was counted many times. The chain links TRBV12-3 or TRBV12-4 to TRBJ2-2; unclear D gene. CDR3 length equals 17 residues. The V end was cut by 5 bases, the J end by 5 bases, with 21 bases between. The CDR3 region is CASSALEWVVRTGELFF. In DNA, the CDR3 is TGTGCCAGCAGTGCCCTCGAGTGGGTCGTGCGAACCGGGGAGCTGTTTTTT.

Many counts were recorded for this clonotype. The J gene is TRBJ1-1, the V gene TRBV15; possible D gene TRBD1, 6 bases. Germline V gene data show CDR1 as LNHNV and CDR2 as YYDKDF (reference sequence). V lost 3 bases and J lost 6, with 11 bases in between. The CDR3 has 13 residues. The CDR3 loop is CATSSGGQPEAFF. The DNA for the CDR3 is TGTGCCACCAGCAGTGGGGGGCAACCTGAAGCTTTCTTT.

This clonotype appeared once. This sequence joins TRBV5-6 and TRBJ2-5, with D possibly called TRBD1 or TRBD2 (6 bases each). The CDR3 covers 14 residues. Deletions cut 4 bases from V and 3 bases from J, with 13 bases between. The germline CDR1 and CDR2 sequences are SGHDT and YYEEEE. For the CDR3, the DNA is TGTGCCAGCAGCGAGGGGGGCTACGAAGAGACCCAGTACTTC. This sequence encodes CASSEGGYEETQYF.

In regard to this clonotype: A read error is possible here, since a much larger clone lies one base away. The chain employs TRBV5-1 and TRBJ2-1, with TRBD2 identical over 11 bases. The CDR3 has 15 amino acids. Germline CDR1 reads SGHRS; CDR2 reads YFSETQ. The CDR3: CVSGQTSGVNNEQFF. CDR3 nucleotide sequence: TGCGTCAGCGGCCAGACTAGCGGGGTGAACAATGAGCAGTTCTTC.

This clonotype was found many times. This chain joins TRBV11-2 and TRBJ2-7; 10 positions match TRBD1. The germline V gene has CDR1 SGHAT and CDR2 FQNNGV. This CDR3 is built from 15 residues. The V segment lost 1 base and the J segment 3 bases; nucleotides outside the gene matches: 3. CDR3 nucleotide sequence: TGTGCCAGCAGCTTAGGGGACAGGGGTAGCTACGAGCAGTACTTC. Translating gives CASSLGDRGSYEQYF.

This clonotype was observed a few times. The chain employs TRBV20-1 and TRBJ2-1, with TRBD1 matching 11 bases. TRBJ2-7 matches the DNA end more closely, so the J call is doubtful. Germline V CDR1 and CDR2: DFQATT, SNEGSKA (reference sequence). This CDR3 has 14 amino acids. The DNA of the CDR3 is TGCAGTGCTCAATCCGGGACAGGGGGGGGTGAGCAGTACTTC. Translated, it gives CSAQSGTGGGEQYF.

The table lists this clonotype with many counts. V is TRBV28 and J is TRBJ2-7; 9 positions agree with TRBD2. V shed 3 bases, J shed 3 bases, and the junction held 3 bases outside the gene matches. CDR1 is MDHEN and CDR2 is SYDVKM in the germline V gene. This CDR3 has 14 amino acids. CDR3: CASSFAGGLYEQYF. The CDR3 nucleotides are TGTGCCAGCAGTTTCGCGGGGGGGCTCTACGAGCAGTACTTC.

In this sample, this clonotype turned up many times. V gene TRBV20-1 combines with J gene TRBJ2-5, with D possibly called TRBD1 or TRBD2 (5 bases each). The germline V gene has CDR1 DFQATT and CDR2 SNEGSKA (reference sequence). Trimming removed 6 bases at V and 0 bases at J, with 17 bases between. This CDR3 has 15 residues. The CDR3 protein is CSAQGDLSDQETQYF. In DNA, the CDR3 is TGCAGTGCCCAAGGGGACCTATCTGACCAAGAGACCCAGTACTTC.